This is a list of T cell receptor beta chains from one sample in a study of cytomegalovirus exposure and HLA in healthy donors. This table comes from immunoSEQ multiplex PCR, and its TCRdb copy is limited to in-frame clones, with some not included. In the table there are some 180,000 clones, about 84% of which are singletons. Sequencing was carried out using PBMCs. The receptors were sampled from a woman in her 30s in good health and CMV-seropositive. Both conserved end residues are part of each CDR3. D genes are given only for firm matches. Size is stated for part of the rows, as once, few or many counts, or as a class when the clone is expanded.

V gene	J gene	D gene	clone size	CDR3 DNA	CDR3 protein
TRBV12-2	TRBJ1-6	NA	NA	TGTGCAAGTCGCTTACCGACAGTAAGCTCCTATAATTCACCCCTCCACTTT	CASRLPTVSSYNSPLHF
TRBV28	TRBJ2-5	NA	NA	TGTGCCAGCAGTTTATTATCGGAGACCCAGTACTTC	CASSLLSETQYF
TRBV11-1	TRBJ2-3	NA	NA	TGTGCCAGCAGCCAGACACAAGCTAGCACAGATACGCAGTATTTT	CASSQTQASTDTQYF
TRBV6-6	TRBJ2-7	NA	NA	TGTGCCAGCACCCAAGGGGCCGGTACCTACGAGCAGTACTTC	CASTQGAGTYEQYF
TRBV14	TRBJ2-7	NA	NA	TGTGCCAGCAGCCAGTTGGGGAGGTCCGAGCAGTACTTC	CASSQLGRSEQYF
TRBV27	TRBJ1-2	TRBD1	NA	TGTGCCAGCAAGGCGGACAGGGGAGAGTATGGGTATGGCTACACCTTC	CASKADRGEYGYGYTF
TRBV5-1	TRBJ2-3	TRBD2	NA	TGCGCCAGCAGCTATCTAGCGGGGCTAACAGATACGCAGTATTTT	CASSYLAGLTDTQYF
TRBV28	TRBJ2-3	NA	NA	TGTGCCAGCAGTACCTCTCGGTATACGCAGTATTTT	CASSTSRYTQYF
TRBV19	TRBJ2-3	NA	NA	TGTGCCAGTAGTATAGGGGCAGGGATTACAGATACGCAGTATTTT	CASSIGAGITDTQYF
TRBV7-8	TRBJ2-5	NA	NA	TGTGCCAGCAGCCGCTACAGGGTTGTTCAAGAGACCCAGTACTTC	CASSRYRVVQETQYF
TRBV9	TRBJ1-2	TRBD1	NA	TGTGCCAGCAGCGGTCTTAATATAGGGCAGGGACAGGCATATGGCTACACCTTC	CASSGLNIGQGQAYGYTF
TRBV6-1	TRBJ1-6	TRBD1	NA	TGTGCCAGCAGTGTATCGGGACAGGCTAATTCCCCCCTCCACTTT	CASSVSGQANSPLHF
TRBV27	TRBJ2-5	NA	NA	TGTGCCAGCAGTCCCCTCTTGGAGACCCAGTACTTC	CASSPLLETQYF
TRBV4-3	TRBJ2-1	NA	once	TGCGCCAGCAGCCAAGAGGGGCCCTCCTACAATGAGCAGTTCTTC	CASSQEGPSYNEQFF
TRBV19	TRBJ1-3	NA	NA	TGTGCCAGTAGTGTGGGACTGAACTCTGGAAACACCATATATTTT	CASSVGLNSGNTIYF
TRBV4-2	TRBJ1-2	TRBD1	NA	TGTGCCAGCAGCCAAGATCGGGGACAGGGCTTGATCGGCTACACCTTC	CASSQDRGQGLIGYTF
TRBV6-6	TRBJ2-2	NA	NA	TGTGCCAGCAGTTACTCTCCCGACAGCGGGGAGCTGTTTTTT	CASSYSPDSGELFF
TRBV11-2	TRBJ2-3	NA	NA	TGTGCCAGCAGCTTATTCAGTGGGGGGACAGATACGCAGTATTTT	CASSLFSGGTDTQYF
TRBV21-1	TRBJ1-4	NA	NA	TGTGCCAGCAGCAGGCGGACAGGAACTAATGAAAAACTGTTTTTT	CASSRRTGTNEKLFF
TRBV14	TRBJ2-7	NA	NA	TGTGCCAGCAGCCTGGGACACCGGGTAGACCTCTACGAGCAGTACTTC	CASSLGHRVDLYEQYF
TRBV15	TRBJ2-7	TRBD1	few	TGTGCCACCAGCAGAGACAGGGGGCGCATGTACGAGCAGTACTTC	CATSRDRGRMYEQYF
TRBV7-9	TRBJ2-1	NA	NA	TGTGCCAGCAGCCGGACATCCGCTTACAATGAGCAGTTCTTC	CASSRTSAYNEQFF
TRBV19	TRBJ1-5	NA	NA	TGTGCCAGTAGCACGGGGGTCGGACAGCCCCAGCATTTT	CASSTGVGQPQHF
TRBV4-3	TRBJ2-7	NA	NA	TGCGCCAGCAGCCAAGACGGTTACGAGCCCCTCCGGGAGCAGTACTTC	CASSQDGYEPLREQYF
TRBV4-2	TRBJ2-1	NA	NA	TGTGCCAGCAGCCAAGATCTACAGAGCAATGAGCAGTTCTTC	CASSQDLQSNEQFF
TRBV7-9	TRBJ1-1	NA	NA	TGTGCCAGCAGCTCCCAAACAACAGGATTGGGGACTGAAGCTTTCTTT	CASSSQTTGLGTEAFF
TRBV6-1	TRBJ2-7	NA	NA	TGTGCCAGCGTGCGCCCTCTAGCCTCCGAGCAGTACTTC	CASVRPLASEQYF
TRBV7-2	TRBJ2-5	TRBD2	NA	TGTGCCAGCAGCGGGCGGGGAAGCGGGGAGAAGACCCAGTACTTC	CASSGRGSGEKTQYF
TRBV2	TRBJ1-1	NA	NA	TGTGCCAGCAGTGAGGGATCAAGCTACAGGGTATATGAAGCTTTCTTT	CASSEGSSYRVYEAFF
TRBV11-2	TRBJ1-2	TRBD1	once	TGTGCCAGCAGCCCTGGGACAGATTTTGGCTACACCTTC	CASSPGTDFGYTF
TRBV4-2	TRBJ2-1	TRBD2	NA	TGTGCCAGCAGCCAAGGACTAGCCGGGGACTACAATGAGCAGTTCTTC	CASSQGLAGDYNEQFF
TRBV6-1	TRBJ2-5	TRBD2	NA	TGTGCCAGCAGCCCACGGAGCGGGATAGAGACCCAGTACTTC	CASSPRSGIETQYF
TRBV11-2	TRBJ2-3	TRBD2	NA	TGTGCCAGCAGCTTCCGGGGACTAGCGGGTTACACAGATACGCAGTATTTT	CASSFRGLAGYTDTQYF
TRBV5-1	TRBJ2-7	NA	NA	TGCGCCAGCAGCGTCTCCGGACGGCGGGACGAGCAGTACTTC	CASSVSGRRDEQYF
TRBV7-6	TRBJ1-6	NA	NA	TGTGCCAGCACGAGAGCCCCTAATTCACCCCTCCACTTT	CASTRAPNSPLHF
TRBV6-5	TRBJ2-3	TRBD2	NA	TGTGCCAGCAGAACTAGCGCTAGCACAGATACGCAGTATTTT	CASRTSASTDTQYF
TRBV19	TRBJ2-3	TRBD2	NA	TGTGCCAGTAGTAACCTCCCCGGCGGGGGAAGCACAGATACGCAGTATTTT	CASSNLPGGGSTDTQYF
TRBV6-5	TRBJ2-1	TRBD2	NA	TGTGCCGCCCGAGAGCGGGGGCATAAGAATGAGCAGTTCTTC	CAARERGHKNEQFF
TRBV5-1	TRBJ2-3	NA	few	TGCGCCAGCAGCTTGGGCCAAGGCGGCTACACAGATACGCAGTATTTT	CASSLGQGGYTDTQYF
TRBV6-6	TRBJ1-3	NA	NA	TGTGCCAGCAGTTACTCGATGGGGCCTGGAAACACCATATATTTT	CASSYSMGPGNTIYF
TRBV6-5	TRBJ1-1	TRBD1	NA	TGTGCCAGCAGTTACTCTTGGGACAGGGGGGGCACTGAAGCTTTCTTT	CASSYSWDRGGTEAFF
TRBV7-9	TRBJ1-5	NA	NA	TGTTCCAGCAGCCTAAATAGCAATCAGCCCCAGCATTTT	CSSSLNSNQPQHF
TRBV12-5	TRBJ2-3	NA	few	TGTGCTAGTATATCAGATACGCAGTATTTT	CASISDTQYF
TRBV28	TRBJ2-7	TRBD2	NA	TGTGCCAGCAGTCCCCTAGCGGGCTACGAGCAGTACTTC	CASSPLAGYEQYF
TRBV14	TRBJ1-2	NA	NA	TGTGCCAGCAGCTCCGCGGCAGGGTTTTATGGCTACACCTTC	CASSSAAGFYGYTF
TRBV2	TRBJ1-1	TRBD1	NA	TGTGCCAGCAGGGTGACAGGGAGGAACACTGAAGCTTTCTTT	CASRVTGRNTEAFF
TRBV7-2	TRBJ2-7	NA	few	TGTGCCAGCAGAGGGGCCCCAGACTACGAGCAGTACTTC	CASRGAPDYEQYF
TRBV4-1	TRBJ2-3	TRBD2	NA	TGCGCCAGCAGCCAAGAGGGTAGCGGGGCGTACACAGATACGCAGTATTTT	CASSQEGSGAYTDTQYF
TRBV9	TRBJ1-3	NA	once	TGTGCCAGCAGCGTAAACAGTGGAAACACCATATATTTT	CASSVNSGNTIYF
TRBV28	TRBJ2-7	TRBD1	NA	TGTGCCAGCAGTTCTCCCGGGACAGGTATTTACGAGCAGTACTTC	CASSSPGTGIYEQYF